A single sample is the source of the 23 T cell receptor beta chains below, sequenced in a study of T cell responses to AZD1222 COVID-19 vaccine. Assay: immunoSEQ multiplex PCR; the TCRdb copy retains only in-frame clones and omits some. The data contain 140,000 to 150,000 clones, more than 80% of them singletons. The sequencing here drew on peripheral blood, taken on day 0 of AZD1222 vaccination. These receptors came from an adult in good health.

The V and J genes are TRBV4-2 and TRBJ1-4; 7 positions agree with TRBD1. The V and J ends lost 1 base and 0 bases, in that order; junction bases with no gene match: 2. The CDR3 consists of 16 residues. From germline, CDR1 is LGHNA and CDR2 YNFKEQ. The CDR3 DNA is TGTGCCAGCAGCCAAGCCGGGACAGCAACTAATGAAAAACTGTTTTTT. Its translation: CASSQAGTATNEKLFF.

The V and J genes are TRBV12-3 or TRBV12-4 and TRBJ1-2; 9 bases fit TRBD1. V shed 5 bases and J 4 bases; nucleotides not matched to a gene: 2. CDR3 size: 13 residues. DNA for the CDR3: TGTGCCAGCAGTCGACAGGGGGTCTATGGCTACACCTTC. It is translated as CASSRQGVYGYTF.

CDR3 in DNA: TGTGCCAGCAGCTTAAGCGGGGGAATGGGAGCTTTCTTT. It translates to CASSLSGGMGAFF. The genes are TRBV7-3 and TRBJ1-1; tentative D call: TRBD1 (5 bases). The CDR3 loop spans 13 amino acids. Trimming stripped 1 base from V and 10 bases from J, with 13 bases between. Germline V CDR1 and CDR2: SGHTA, FQGTGA.

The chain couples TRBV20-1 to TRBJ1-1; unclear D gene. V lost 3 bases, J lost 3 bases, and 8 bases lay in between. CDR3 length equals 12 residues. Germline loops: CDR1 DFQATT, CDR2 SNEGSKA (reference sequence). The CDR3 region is CSASRRDTEAFF. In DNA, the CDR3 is TGCAGTGCTAGTCGGAGGGACACTGAAGCTTTCTTT.

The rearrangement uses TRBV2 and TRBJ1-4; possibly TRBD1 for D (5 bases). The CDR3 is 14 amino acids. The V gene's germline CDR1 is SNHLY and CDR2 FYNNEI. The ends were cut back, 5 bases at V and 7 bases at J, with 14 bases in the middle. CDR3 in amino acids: CASSRDGGAEKLFF. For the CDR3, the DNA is TGTGCCAGCAGTCGGGACGGGGGAGCTGAAAAACTGTTTTTT.

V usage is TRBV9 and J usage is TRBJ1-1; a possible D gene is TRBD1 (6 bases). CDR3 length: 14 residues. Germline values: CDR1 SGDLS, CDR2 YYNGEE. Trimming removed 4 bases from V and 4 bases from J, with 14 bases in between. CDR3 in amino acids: CASSLGGKSTEAFF. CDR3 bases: TGTGCCAGCAGCTTAGGGGGTAAATCCACTGAAGCTTTCTTT.

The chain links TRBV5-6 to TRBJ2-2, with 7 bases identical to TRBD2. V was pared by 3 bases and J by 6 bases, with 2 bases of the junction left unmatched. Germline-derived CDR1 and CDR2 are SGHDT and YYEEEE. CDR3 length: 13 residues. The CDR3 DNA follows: TGTGCCAGCAGCTCGGGGGGACCCGGGGAGCTGTTTTTT. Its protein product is CASSSGGPGELFF. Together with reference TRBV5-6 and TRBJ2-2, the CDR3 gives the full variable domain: DAGVTQSPTHLIKTRGQQVTLRCSPKSGHDTVSWYQQALGQGPQFIFQYYEEEERQRGNFPDRFSGHQFPNYSSELNVNALLLGDSALYLCASSSGGPGELFFGEGSRLTVL.

The CDR3 spells CASRLRQGGNTEAFF. For the CDR3, the DNA is TGTGCCAGTAGGCTCCGGCAGGGAGGGAACACTGAAGCTTTCTTT. The chain carries TRBV19 and TRBJ1-1, with D perhaps TRBD1 (5 bases). The CDR3 runs to 15 residues. With 6 bases removed from V and 1 base from J, the gap between germline ends came to 15 bases. Germline CDR1 is LNHDA and CDR2 is SQIVND (reference sequence).

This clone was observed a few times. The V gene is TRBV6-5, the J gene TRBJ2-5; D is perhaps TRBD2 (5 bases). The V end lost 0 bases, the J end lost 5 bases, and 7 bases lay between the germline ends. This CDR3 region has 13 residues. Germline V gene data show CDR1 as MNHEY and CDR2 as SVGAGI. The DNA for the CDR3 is TGTGCCAGCAGTTACTCGAGGAGGGAGACCCAGTACTTC. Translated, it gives CASSYSRRETQYF.

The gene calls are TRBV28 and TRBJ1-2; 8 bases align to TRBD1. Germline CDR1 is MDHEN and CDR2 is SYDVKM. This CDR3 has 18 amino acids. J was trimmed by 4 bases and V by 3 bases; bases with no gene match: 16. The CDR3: CASSLLVVSRTGSYGYTF. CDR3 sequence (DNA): TGTGCCAGCAGTTTGTTGGTGGTATCACGGACAGGGTCCTATGGCTACACCTTC.

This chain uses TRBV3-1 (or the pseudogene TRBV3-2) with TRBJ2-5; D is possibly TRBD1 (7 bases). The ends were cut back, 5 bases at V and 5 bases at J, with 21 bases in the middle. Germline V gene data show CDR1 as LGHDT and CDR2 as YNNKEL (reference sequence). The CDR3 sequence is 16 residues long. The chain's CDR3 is CASSYQLPGGLETQYF. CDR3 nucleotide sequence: TGTGCCAGCAGCTATCAATTACCAGGGGGGCTGGAGACCCAGTACTTC.

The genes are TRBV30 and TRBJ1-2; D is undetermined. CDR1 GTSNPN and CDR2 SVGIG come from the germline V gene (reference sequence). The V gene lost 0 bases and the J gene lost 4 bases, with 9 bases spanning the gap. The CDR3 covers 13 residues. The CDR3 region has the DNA TGTGCCTGGAGTGTCGTTTCCCGCTATGGCTACACCTTC. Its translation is CAWSVVSRYGYTF.

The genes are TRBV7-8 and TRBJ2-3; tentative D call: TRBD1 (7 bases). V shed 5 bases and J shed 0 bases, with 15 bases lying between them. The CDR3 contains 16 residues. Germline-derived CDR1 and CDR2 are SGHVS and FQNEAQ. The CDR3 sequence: CASSRGTALSTDTQYF. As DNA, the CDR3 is TGTGCCAGCAGCCGGGGGACAGCCCTGAGCACAGATACGCAGTATTTT.

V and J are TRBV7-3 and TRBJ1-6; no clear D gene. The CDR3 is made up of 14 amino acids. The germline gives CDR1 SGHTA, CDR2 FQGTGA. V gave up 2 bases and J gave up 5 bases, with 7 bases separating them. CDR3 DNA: TGTGCCAGCAGCTTAGGACGGAATAATTCACCCCTCCACTTT. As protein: CASSLGRNNSPLHF.

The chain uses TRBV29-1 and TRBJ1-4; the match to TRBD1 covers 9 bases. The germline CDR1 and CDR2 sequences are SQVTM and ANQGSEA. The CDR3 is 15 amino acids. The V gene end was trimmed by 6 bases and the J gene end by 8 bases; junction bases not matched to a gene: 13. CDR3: CSVTTQGAQHEKLFF. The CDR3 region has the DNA TGCAGCGTCACGACACAGGGGGCGCAACACGAAAAACTGTTTTTT.

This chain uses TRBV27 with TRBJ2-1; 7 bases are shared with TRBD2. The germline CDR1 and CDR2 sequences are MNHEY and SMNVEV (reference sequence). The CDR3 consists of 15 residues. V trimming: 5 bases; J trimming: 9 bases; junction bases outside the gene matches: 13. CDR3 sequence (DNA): TGTGCCAGCAGTCCGGGACCCGCGGGAGTTGGTGAGCAGTTCTTC. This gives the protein CASSPGPAGVGEQFF.

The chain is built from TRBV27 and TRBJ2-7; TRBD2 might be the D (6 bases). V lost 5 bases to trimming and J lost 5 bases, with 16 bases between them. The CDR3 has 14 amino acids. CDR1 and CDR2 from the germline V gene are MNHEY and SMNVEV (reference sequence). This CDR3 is CASSAHLLADEQYF. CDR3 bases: TGTGCCAGCAGTGCCCATTTACTAGCAGACGAGCAGTACTTC.

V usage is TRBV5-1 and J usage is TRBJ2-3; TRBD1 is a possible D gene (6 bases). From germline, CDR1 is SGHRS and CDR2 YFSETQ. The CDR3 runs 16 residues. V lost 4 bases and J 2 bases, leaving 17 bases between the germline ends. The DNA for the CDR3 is TGCGCCAGCAGCGACGGGACATTCAAAGACACAGATACGCAGTATTTT. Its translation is CASSDGTFKDTDTQYF.

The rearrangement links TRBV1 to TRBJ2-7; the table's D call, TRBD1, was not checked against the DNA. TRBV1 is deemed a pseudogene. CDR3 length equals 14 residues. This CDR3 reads CTSSFPTPGYEQYF. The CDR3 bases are TGCACCAGCAGCTTCCCGACACCAGGCTACGAGCAGTACTTC.

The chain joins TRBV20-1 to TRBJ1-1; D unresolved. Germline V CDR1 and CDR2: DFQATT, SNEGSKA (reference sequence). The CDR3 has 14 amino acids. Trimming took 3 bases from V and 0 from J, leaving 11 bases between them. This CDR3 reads CSASLSGLNTEAFF. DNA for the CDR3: TGCAGTGCTAGTCTGAGTGGACTGAACACTGAAGCTTTCTTT.

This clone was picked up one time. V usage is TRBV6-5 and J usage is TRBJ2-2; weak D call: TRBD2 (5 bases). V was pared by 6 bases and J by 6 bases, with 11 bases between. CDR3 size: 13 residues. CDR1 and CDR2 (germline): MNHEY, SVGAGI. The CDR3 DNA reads TGTGCCAGCAGACCATTCGGGGCCGGGGAGCTGTTTTTT. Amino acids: CASRPFGAGELFF.

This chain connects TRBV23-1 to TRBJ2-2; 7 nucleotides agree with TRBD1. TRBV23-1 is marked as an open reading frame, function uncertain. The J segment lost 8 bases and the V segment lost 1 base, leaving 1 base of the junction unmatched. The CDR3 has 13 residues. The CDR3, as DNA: TGCGCCAGCAGTCAATGGGGACAGGGGGAGCTGTTTTTT. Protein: CASSQWGQGELFF.

Written as DNA, the CDR3 is TGTGCCAGCAGTTCCCCAAACCGGGCCTTCAGCTACGAGCAGTACTTC. Translating it yields CASSSPNRAFSYEQYF. V and J are TRBV28 and TRBJ2-7; no clear D. Germline V lookup: CDR1 MDHEN, CDR2 SYDVKM. CDR3 length equals 16 residues. Trimming left V 4 bases short and J 3 bases short, with 19 bases between.